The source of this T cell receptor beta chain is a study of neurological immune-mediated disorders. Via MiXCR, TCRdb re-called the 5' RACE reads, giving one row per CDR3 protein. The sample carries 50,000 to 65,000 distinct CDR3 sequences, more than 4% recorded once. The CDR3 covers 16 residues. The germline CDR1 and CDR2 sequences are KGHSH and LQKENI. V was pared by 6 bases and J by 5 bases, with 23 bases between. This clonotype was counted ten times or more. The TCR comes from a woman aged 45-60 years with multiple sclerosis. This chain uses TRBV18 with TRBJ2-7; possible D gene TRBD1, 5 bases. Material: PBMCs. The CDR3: CASSPPGYQGFDEQYF. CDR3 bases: TGTGCCAGCTCGCCCCCAGGTTATCAGGGATTCGACGAGCAGTACTTC.